This TCR beta chain is drawn from a study of human T cells and chemical hapten exposure. MiXCR was run by TCRdb on the RACE reads, yielding one entry per CDR3 protein. There are more than 65,000 distinct CDR3 sequences in the sample; roughly 7.2% occur only once, and around 1.5% lies in the top ten. Germline CDR1 SGHTA, CDR2 FQGNSA. The CDR3 is 14 amino acids. Trimming took off 1 base at V and 1 base at J, with 7 bases between the two ends. Time point in this sample: patch test 1, 2 weeks after DPC sensitization. As for treatment: therapeutic diphenylcyclopropenone sensitization with weekly scalp DPC. This clonotype has ten or more counts. Its antigen is undetermined. Findings and caveats of the study: Healthy individuals' immune responses may differ from those of donors, who had alopecia.

The sample here was whole blood, taken in connection with sensitization to the hapten diphenylcyclopropenone (DPC). The TCR originated in a woman aged 25 to 39 with alopecia areata. Some clones in this sample may be carry-over from other donors' samples. The V and J genes are TRBV7-2 and TRBJ1-1; D is undetermined. CDR3 loop: CASSLVHRNTEAFF. For the CDR3, the DNA is TGTGCCAGCAGCTTAGTTCACAGGAACACTGAAGCTTTCTTT.